The source of this T cell receptor beta chain is a study of blood T cells in healthy people across ages (dated by TCRdb to the mid-2010s). A note on the overall study: In model experiments, template switching captured roughly one uniquely barcoded TCR beta cDNA molecule for every two T cells. To avoid experimental bias, donors of different ages were spread randomly across the sequencing lanes. The donors were divided into four age groups: young (average around 17 years), middle-aged (roughly 42), aged (approximately 59) and long-lived (about 84). Using the same blood draw, the study looked at two additional independent replicas of 1 million unique cDNA reads for two donors, one aged 18 to 29 and the other aged 80 or older. Using deep sequencing normalized with unique cDNA molecular identifiers, the study measured how TCR beta repertoire diversity changes with age. Summary of the overall study and its limitations: Compared with the aged group, the long-lived group had more naive CD4+ T cells, fewer expanded clones and increased TCR diversity, suggesting age selection. The CMV infection status of donors was not known, potentially confounding age-related changes in expanded clonotypes. Conclusive comparison of naive and antigen-experienced compartments was prevented by the profiling of bulk unsorted PBMCs. Estimates of total diversity based on one million sequenced T cells were regarded as lower bounds and as underestimates. Observed TCR beta diversity per million T cells fell roughly linearly with age, and a significant reduction was already apparent by age roughly 40. Observed TCR beta diversity correlated strongly with the percentage of naive T cells measured by flow cytometry.

Libraries came from 5' RACE. TCRdb names Illumina HiSeq 2500 as the instrument used. A second PCR of about 7 to 12 cycles was performed with a sample-barcoded 5' primer and a J-beta primer mix. Each TCR beta cDNA molecule received a unique molecular identifier from a template-switch 5' adaptor carrying 12 random nucleotides. Each sample yielded at least 2.5 million CDR3-containing paired-end reads. All of the RNA was converted into first-strand cDNA using the Mint cDNA synthesis kit, with a TRBC-specific oligonucleotide serving as the primer. Following uracil-DNA glycosylase treatment, all cDNA underwent a first 18-cycle PCR with the universal primers M1SS and BC2_uni_R. The study's own analysis went as follows. For normalization, 1 million high-quality reads were randomly selected from each sample, with every read carrying a distinct molecular identifier. Reads sharing molecular identifiers were discarded rather than binned into consensus sequences. CDR3 identification, clonotype clustering and error correction used MiTCR with a Q25 quality threshold and the strictest error-elimination algorithm. A nonparametric unseen species model with Euler transformation was used to estimate a lower bound on total TCR beta diversity. TCRdb trimmed public reads at Q25 via fastp, called clones via MiXCR and kept in-frame beta chains. Each record represents a unique CDR3 protein, reported with the most common genes and DNA among its rows. TCRdb assigned the V and J calls; the authors' analysis was not used. The sample has more than 700,000 distinct CDR3 sequences on record, 53% of them singletons. Jointly, the top ten make up approximately 40% of the sample.

Of note for this clonotype: Its antigen is still unknown. Base qualities are missing; no much larger clone stands one base away.

The V end loses 4 bases and the J end loses 3 bases, and a stretch of 19 bases separates them. The CDR3 measures 15 amino acids from cysteine to phenylalanine. Just the 45-base CDR3 DNA is kept, in frame starting at base 1. In the germline V gene (reference sequence), CDR1 corresponds to DFQATT and CDR2 to SNEGSKA. The donors were around 39 Caucasian individuals from Russia, aged 6 to 90 years, who were systemically healthy. Each donor gave about 10 milliliters of peripheral blood, drawn into EDTA-treated Vacutainer tubes. Ficoll-Paque density-gradient centrifugation was used to isolate PBMCs, with at least 6.5 million per sample. Total RNA was extracted from PBMCs with Trizol reagent, with at least 6 micrograms obtained per sample. Naive CD45RAhigh/CD27high T cell percentages were measured by flow cytometry on a PBMC aliquot from every donor.

This chain joins TRBV20-1 to TRBJ2-7; TRBD1 is a possible D gene, resting on 6 matching bases. The source material was blood. The sequence came from a man aged 80 or over in good health. The DNA sequence is TGCAGTGCTATCCCGGGTTGGGCAGGGGTCTACGAGCAGTACTTC. It specifies CSAIPGWAGVYEQYF.